Listed here are 2 T cell receptor beta chains from one sample, sequenced in a study of metastatic and nonmetastatic thyroid tumors (dated by TCRdb to 2019 to 2021). Library method: PCR. The listed sequencing device is Illumina HiSeq 4000. TCRdb's own reprocessing of the public reads used fastp at Q25 and MiXCR and kept productive beta chains. The sample has approximately 42,000 clones on record, 24% of them singletons. About 14% of the sample lies in the top ten. Before undergoing thyroid surgery, none of the patients had been given any kind of treatment. The material sequenced was tumor tissue. All receptors come from a female donor with papillary thyroid cancer or a benign thyroid nodule (not recorded which). Some clones in this sample may be carry-over from other donors' samples.

A few counts support this clone. This chain joins TRBV30 and TRBJ1-1, with TRBD1 identical over 7 bases. The CDR3 extends over 12 amino acids. Trimming removed 1 base from V and 6 bases from J; junction bases left unmatched: 2. From germline, CDR1 is GTSNPN and CDR2 SVGIG (reference sequence). The CDR3 spells CAWSAGGAEAFF. CDR3 DNA sequence: TGTGCCTGGAGTGCAGGGGGGGCTGAAGCTTTCTTT.

This clone was observed at least ten times. The genes are TRBV19 and TRBJ2-7; D gene uncertain. This CDR3 is 12 amino acids long. CDR1 is LNHDA, CDR2 SQIVND, per germline (reference sequence). V was trimmed by 5 bases and J by 5 bases, leaving 10 bases between them. This chain's CDR3 is CASSDLVDEQYF. The CDR3 bases are TGTGCCAGTAGTGATTTAGTCGACGAGCAGTACTTC.